Presented here are 22 T cell receptor beta chains from one specimen sequenced in a study of blood T cell repertoires in COVID-19. Sequencing was performed with immunoSEQ multiplex PCR; in TCRdb, only in-frame clones are kept and a portion is missing. This table holds about 140,000 clones, roughly 85% found once. Specimen: PBMCs or T cells enriched from blood (not recorded which). The origin of the receptors is a woman aged 45-65 years who had recovered from COVID-19.

V and J are TRBV2 and TRBJ2-7; a possible D gene is TRBD2 (6 bases). This CDR3 is 12 amino acids long. The V end was cut by 6 bases, the J end by 2 bases, with 8 bases between. The germline gives CDR1 SNHLY, CDR2 FYNNEI. The CDR3 region is CASRSGAYEQYF. The CDR3 nucleotides are TGTGCCAGCAGGTCGGGGGCCTACGAGCAGTACTTC.

This chain joins TRBV14 and TRBJ1-4; no reliable D call. In germline, CDR1 is SGHDN, CDR2 FVKESK. Trimming left V 4 bases short and J 5 bases short, with 17 bases between. The CDR3 runs 16 residues. Here the CDR3 DNA reads TGTGCCAGCAGCCTTGCCGACGCGGGCAGAAATGAAAAACTGTTTTTT. Its protein is CASSLADAGRNEKLFF. The full variable domain, rest sourced from reference TRBV14 and TRBJ1-4, is EAGVTQFPSHSVIEKGQTVTLRCDPISGHDNLYWYRRVMGKEIKFLLHFVKESKQDESGMPNNRFLAERTGGTYSTLKVQPAELEDSGVYFCASSLADAGRNEKLFFGSGTQLSVL.

The chain uses TRBV5-5 and TRBJ2-1, with D possibly TRBD2 on 5 matching bases. The germline gives CDR1 SGHKS, CDR2 YYEKEE (reference sequence). Trimming took off 0 bases at V and 6 bases at J, with 16 bases between the two ends. The CDR3 loop spans 16 amino acids. CDR3 DNA: TGTGCCAGCAGCTTGGCCGAAGGTTATCGGGGCAATGAGCAGTTCTTC. This translates into CASSLAEGYRGNEQFF. Variable domain in full (rest from reference TRBV5-5 and TRBJ2-1): DAGVTQSPTHLIKTRGQQVTLRCSPISGHKSVSWYQQVLGQGPQFIFQYYEKEERGRGNFPDRFSARQFPNYSSELNVNALLLGDSALYLCASSLAEGYRGNEQFFGPGTRLTVL.

V is TRBV7-3 and J is TRBJ2-1, with 9 bases matching TRBD2. Trimming at V came to 5 bases and at J to 4 bases, leaving 6 bases not matched to a gene. CDR3 size: 15 residues. The V gene's germline CDR1 is SGHTA and CDR2 FQGTGA. The CDR3 is CASSDTSGSYNEQFF. CDR3 nucleotides: TGTGCCAGCAGCGACACTAGCGGGTCTTACAATGAGCAGTTCTTC.

V is TRBV19 and J is TRBJ2-7; 8 bases map to TRBD1. This CDR3 is built from 14 residues. Per the germline V gene, CDR1 is LNHDA and CDR2 is SQIVND (reference sequence). V trimming: 6 bases; J trimming: 0 bases; junction bases outside the gene matches: 4. The CDR3: CASRDRVSSYEQYF. Written as DNA, the CDR3 is TGTGCCAGTAGGGACAGGGTTTCCTCCTACGAGCAGTACTTC. The full variable domain, completed using reference TRBV19 and TRBJ2-7, is DGGITQSPKYLFRKEGQNVTLSCEQNLNHDAMYWYRQDPGQGLRLIYYSQIVNDFQKGDIAEGYSVSREKKESFPLTVTSAQKNPTAFYLCASRDRVSSYEQYFGPGTRLTVT.

The chain uses TRBV27 and TRBJ2-4; D is perhaps TRBD1 (5 bases). Per germline, CDR1 MNHEY and CDR2 SMNVEV (reference sequence). Trimming pared 5 bases from V and 4 bases from J, leaving 15 bases between. There are 15 residues in the CDR3. The CDR3 nucleotides are TGTGCCAGCAGTGCTCAGGGCTGGCTAAAAAACATTCAGTACTTC. It yields the protein CASSAQGWLKNIQYF.

This clone was seen a few times. This sequence joins TRBV12-5 and TRBJ2-7; weak D call: TRBD1 (6 bases). Trimming cost V 1 base and J 6 bases, with 10 bases left between them. The CDR3 loop spans 13 amino acids. Germline CDR1 is LGHNT and CDR2 is FRNRAP. The CDR3 coding sequence is TGTGCTAGTGGTTTGGCGTCAGGGGTCGAGCAGTACTTC. Translation: CASGLASGVEQYF.

For the CDR3, the DNA is TGTGCCAGCAGCCCTACCCCAGACAGACGTGCAACTAATGAAAAACTGTTTTTT. Translated, it gives CASSPTPDRRATNEKLFF. This chain uses TRBV7-2 with TRBJ1-4, with D possibly being TRBD1 (5 bases). The V and J ends lost 5 bases and 0 bases respectively, with 19 bases between them. This CDR3 contains 18 residues. Germline V gene sequence: CDR1 SGHTA, CDR2 FQGNSA.

The rearrangement joins TRBV18 to TRBJ2-2; TRBD1 agrees at 9 bases. The CDR3 runs 14 residues. CDR1 KGHSH and CDR2 LQKENI come from the germline V gene. Losses at the gene ends were 4 bases for V and 5 bases for J; bases not matched to a gene: 2. CDR3 coding DNA: TGTGCCAGCTCACTCGGGACAGGGACCGGGGAGCTGTTTTTT. This sequence encodes CASSLGTGTGELFF.

This chain connects TRBV3-1 (or the pseudogene TRBV3-2) to TRBJ1-6; TRBD1 might be the D (5 bases). CDR3 length equals 16 residues. V dropped 1 base and J dropped 0 bases, with 7 bases sitting between them. From germline, CDR1 is LGHDT and CDR2 YNNKEL (reference sequence). CDR3 bases: TGTGCCAGCAGCCAAGGGCAGGGCTCCTATAATTCACCCCTCCACTTT. This encodes CASSQGQGSYNSPLHF.

The V gene is TRBV7-9, the J gene TRBJ1-5; D perhaps matches TRBD1 (5 bases). CDR1 is SEHNR and CDR2 is FQNEAQ in the germline V gene (reference sequence). The CDR3 spans 18 residues. Trimming stripped 4 bases from V and 0 bases from J, with 19 bases between. CDR3 residues: CASSSGAGGPYSNQPQHF. CDR3 DNA sequence: TGTGCCAGCAGCTCCGGGGCGGGGGGACCCTATAGCAATCAGCCCCAGCATTTT.

The chain recombines TRBV4-1 with TRBJ2-7, with TRBD2 as a possible D gene (5 bases). Germline V lookup: CDR1 MGHRA, CDR2 YSYEKL. Deletions cut 3 bases from V and 0 bases from J, with 12 bases between. The CDR3 contains 15 residues. CDR3 protein: CASSHPGRDSYEQYF. CDR3 DNA: TGCGCCAGCAGCCATCCCGGACGGGACTCCTACGAGCAGTACTTC.

This chain joins TRBV7-9 and TRBJ1-2; 12 positions agree with TRBD1. V lost 5 bases to trimming and J lost 2 bases; unmatched junction nucleotides: 12. Germline V lookup: CDR1 SEHNR, CDR2 FQNEAQ (reference sequence). The CDR3 consists of 18 residues. The CDR3 DNA sequence: TGTGCCAGCAGCCCCTGGGCGGGACAGGGGGCGCGCAACTATGGCTACACCTTC. Residues: CASSPWAGQGARNYGYTF.

CDR3 amino acids: CASSPGGRYGYTF. CDR3 bases: TGTGCCAGCAGCCCCGGGGGACGCTATGGCTACACCTTC. J is TRBJ1-2 and V is TRBV11-2; possibly TRBD1 for D (5 bases). V lost 5 bases and J 4 bases, leaving 11 bases between the germline ends. Germline assignment: CDR1 SGHAT and CDR2 FQNNGV. The CDR3 loop spans 13 amino acids. Full variable domain (remainder filled in from reference TRBV11-2 and TRBJ1-2): EAGVAQSPRYKIIEKRQSVAFWCNPISGHATLYWYQQILGQGPKLLIQFQNNGVVDDSQLPKDRFSAERLKGVDSTLKIQPAKLEDSAVYLCASSPGGRYGYTFGSGTRLTVV.

This chain uses TRBV24-1 with TRBJ1-1; TRBD1 is a possible D gene (6 bases). Trimming removed 2 bases from V and 1 base from J, with 10 bases in between. The germline V gene encodes CDR1 KGHDR and CDR2 SFDVKD. CDR3 length: 15 residues. CDR3 DNA sequence: TGTGCCACCAGTGATTCCGGGACACCGAACACTGAAGCTTTCTTT. Amino acid sequence: CATSDSGTPNTEAFF.

This chain joins TRBV5-6 and TRBJ2-7; TRBD1 agrees at 7 bases. Germline CDR1 SGHDT, CDR2 YYEEEE. There are 15 residues in the CDR3. Losses at the gene ends were 5 bases for V and 3 bases for J; bases not matched to a gene: 11. CDR3 residues: CASSSVDRVIYEQYF. CDR3 coding DNA: TGTGCCAGCAGTTCAGTTGACAGGGTAATCTACGAGCAGTACTTC.

This chain connects TRBV4-2 to TRBJ1-4; no definite D call. The CDR3 runs 15 residues. V gave up 1 base and J gave up 10 bases, with 16 bases separating them. Germline CDR1 reads LGHNA; CDR2 reads YNFKEQ. The CDR3 sequence is CASSQARESGGKLFF. CDR3 nucleotides: TGTGCCAGCAGCCAAGCACGGGAATCGGGTGGAAAACTGTTTTTT.

This clone has a handful of counts. The J gene is TRBJ2-7, the V gene TRBV5-1, with TRBD1 matching over 9 bases. Germline CDR1 and CDR2: SGHRS and YFSETQ. The CDR3 contains 14 residues. J gave up 3 bases and V 4 bases, and 5 bases lay outside the gene matches. The CDR3 region is CASSLTGQGYEQYF. The CDR3 DNA reads TGCGCCAGCAGCCTAACGGGACAGGGCTACGAGCAGTACTTC.

This clone appeared once. V usage is TRBV6-6 and J usage is TRBJ2-2, with TRBD2 matching 7 bases. Trimming at V came to 7 bases and at J to 1 base, leaving 9 bases not matched to a gene. Germline CDR1 is MNHNY and CDR2 is SVGAGI (reference sequence). The CDR3 extends over 16 amino acids. The CDR3 DNA sequence: TGTGCCAGCACCGCCTTAAGCGGGAAGAACACCGGGGAGCTGTTTTTT. The encoded protein is CASTALSGKNTGELFF.

CDR3 residues: CASSLVGTRGNNEQFF. The CDR3 bases are TGCGCCAGCAGCTTGGTTGGGACTAGAGGGAACAATGAGCAGTTCTTC. This rearrangement joins TRBV5-1 to TRBJ2-1; TRBD2 matches at 8 bases. Germline loops: CDR1 SGHRS, CDR2 YFSETQ. This CDR3 has 16 residues. J was trimmed by 5 bases and V by 0 bases; bases with no gene match: 7.

The chain is built from TRBV9 and TRBJ1-2, with a tentative D call TRBD1 (5 bases). The CDR3 is 13 residues long. Trimming shortened V by 1 base and J by 4 bases, and 8 bases separated the two germline ends. Germline-derived CDR1 and CDR2 are SGDLS and YYNGEE. CDR3: CASSVSTAYGYTF. The CDR3 DNA is TGTGCCAGCAGCGTATCGACAGCCTATGGCTACACCTTC.

This chain connects TRBV7-9 to TRBJ1-1, with D maybe TRBD1 (6 bases). Germline V gives CDR1 SEHNR, CDR2 FQNEAQ (reference sequence). With 0 bases removed from V and 5 bases from J, the gap between germline ends came to 7 bases. This CDR3 comprises 13 residues. CDR3: CASSLAQGTEAFF. CDR3 DNA sequence: TGTGCCAGCAGCTTAGCGCAGGGGACTGAAGCTTTCTTT.